This T cell receptor beta chain was sequenced during a study of vaccination effects on CD4 cells after COVID-19. This table comes from immunoSEQ multiplex PCR, and its TCRdb copy is limited to in-frame clones, with some not included. In the table there are under 85,000 clones, around four fifths of which are singletons. This clone was picked up one time. The antigen is undetermined. The CDR3 is 11 amino acids. The V end lost 3 bases, the J end lost 3 bases, and 3 bases lay between the germline ends. Germline lookup yields CDR1 DFQATT and CDR2 SNEGSKA (reference sequence). Using viral peptide pools, the ViraFEST assay grew out antigen-specific CD4+ T cells prior to sequencing. The authors isolated CD4+ T cells after more than eight days of culture. It was two doses of either the BNT162b2 or mRNA-1273 vaccine that participants received.

The clonotype was recovered from a human donor who received a COVID-19 vaccine. The starting material was CD4+ T cells from PBMCs cultured with HCoV-OC43 spike peptides, obtained after COVID-19 vaccination. The subset is: HCoV-OC43 spike overlapping peptide pool stimulation. V and J are TRBV20-1 and TRBJ1-3, with no clear D. In DNA form, the CDR3 reads TGCAGTGCTAGTTTTGGAAACACCATATATTTT. Protein: CSASFGNTIYF.